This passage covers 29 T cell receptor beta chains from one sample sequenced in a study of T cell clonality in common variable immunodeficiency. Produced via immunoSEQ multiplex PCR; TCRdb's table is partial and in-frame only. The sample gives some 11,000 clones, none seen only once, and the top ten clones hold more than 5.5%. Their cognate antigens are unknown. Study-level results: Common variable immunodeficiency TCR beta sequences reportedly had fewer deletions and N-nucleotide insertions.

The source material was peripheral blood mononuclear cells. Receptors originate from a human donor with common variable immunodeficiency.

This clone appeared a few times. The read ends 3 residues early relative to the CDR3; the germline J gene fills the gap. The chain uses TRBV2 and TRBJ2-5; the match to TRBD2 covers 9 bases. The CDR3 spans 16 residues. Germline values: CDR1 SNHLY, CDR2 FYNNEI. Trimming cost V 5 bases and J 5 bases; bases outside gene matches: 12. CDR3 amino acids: CASSQTSGSLGETQYF. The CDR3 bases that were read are TGTGCCAGCAGTCAAACTAGCGGGTCCTTAGGGGAGACC.

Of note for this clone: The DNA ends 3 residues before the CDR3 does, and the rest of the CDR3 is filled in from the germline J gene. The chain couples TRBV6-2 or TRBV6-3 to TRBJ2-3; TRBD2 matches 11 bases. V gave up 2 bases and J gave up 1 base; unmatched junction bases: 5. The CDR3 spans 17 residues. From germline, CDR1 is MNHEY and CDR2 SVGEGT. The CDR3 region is CASSYTLAGGRTDTQYF. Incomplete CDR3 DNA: TGTGCCAGCAGTTACACGTTAGCGGGGGGGCGCACAGATACG.

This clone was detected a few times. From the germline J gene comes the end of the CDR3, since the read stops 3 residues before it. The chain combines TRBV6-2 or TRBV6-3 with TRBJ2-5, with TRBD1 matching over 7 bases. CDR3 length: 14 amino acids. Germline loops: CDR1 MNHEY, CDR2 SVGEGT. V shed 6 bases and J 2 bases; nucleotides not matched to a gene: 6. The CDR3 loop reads CASRHRQGQETQYF. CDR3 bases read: TGTGCCAGCAGACACAGACAGGGACAAGAGACC.

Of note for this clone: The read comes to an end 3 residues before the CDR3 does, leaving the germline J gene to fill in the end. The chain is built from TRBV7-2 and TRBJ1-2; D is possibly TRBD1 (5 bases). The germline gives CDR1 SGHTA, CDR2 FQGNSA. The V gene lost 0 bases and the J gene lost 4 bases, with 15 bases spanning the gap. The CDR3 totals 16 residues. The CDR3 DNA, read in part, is TGTGCCAGCAGCTTAGCGAGGGACTTCTGGGGCTATGGC. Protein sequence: CASSLARDFWGYG. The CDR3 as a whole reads CASSLARDFWGYGYTF.

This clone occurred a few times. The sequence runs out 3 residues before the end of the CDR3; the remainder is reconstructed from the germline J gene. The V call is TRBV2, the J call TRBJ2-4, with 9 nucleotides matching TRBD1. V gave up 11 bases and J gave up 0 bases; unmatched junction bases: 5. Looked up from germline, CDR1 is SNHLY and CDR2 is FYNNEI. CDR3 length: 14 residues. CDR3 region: CAAEDRGAKNIQYF. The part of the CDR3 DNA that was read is TGTGCCGCGGAGGACAGGGGAGCCAAAAACATT.

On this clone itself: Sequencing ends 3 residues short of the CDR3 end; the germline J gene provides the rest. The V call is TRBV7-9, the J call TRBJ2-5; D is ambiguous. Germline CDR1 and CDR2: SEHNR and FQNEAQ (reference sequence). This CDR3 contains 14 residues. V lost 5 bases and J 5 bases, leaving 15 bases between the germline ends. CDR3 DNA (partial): TGTGCCAGCAGCCCCCCAGCGTTTAGGGAGACC. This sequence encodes CASSPPAFRET. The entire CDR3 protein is CASSPPAFRETQYF.

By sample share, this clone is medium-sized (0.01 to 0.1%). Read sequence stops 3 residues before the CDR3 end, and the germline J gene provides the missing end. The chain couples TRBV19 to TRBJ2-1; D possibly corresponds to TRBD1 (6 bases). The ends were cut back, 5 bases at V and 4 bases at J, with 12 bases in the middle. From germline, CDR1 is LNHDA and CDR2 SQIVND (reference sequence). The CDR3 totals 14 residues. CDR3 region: CASSSGQSYNEQFF. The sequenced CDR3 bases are TGTGCCAGTAGTTCCGGACAGTCTTACAATGAG.

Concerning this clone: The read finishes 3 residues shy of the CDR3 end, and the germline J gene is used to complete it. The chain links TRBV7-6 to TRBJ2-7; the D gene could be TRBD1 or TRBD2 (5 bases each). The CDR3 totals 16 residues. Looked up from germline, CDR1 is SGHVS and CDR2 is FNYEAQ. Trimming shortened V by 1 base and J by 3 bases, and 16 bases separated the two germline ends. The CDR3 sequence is CASSLEGAGRNYEQYF. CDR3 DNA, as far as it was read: TGTGCCAGCAGCTTAGAAGGTGCAGGGAGAAACTACGAG. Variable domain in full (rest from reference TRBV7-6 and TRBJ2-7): GAGVSQSPRYKVTKRGQDVALRCDPISGHVSLYWYRQALGQGPEFLTYFNYEAQQDKSGLPNDRFSAERPEGSISTLTIQRTEQRDSAMYRCASSLEGAGRNYEQYFGPGTRLTVT.

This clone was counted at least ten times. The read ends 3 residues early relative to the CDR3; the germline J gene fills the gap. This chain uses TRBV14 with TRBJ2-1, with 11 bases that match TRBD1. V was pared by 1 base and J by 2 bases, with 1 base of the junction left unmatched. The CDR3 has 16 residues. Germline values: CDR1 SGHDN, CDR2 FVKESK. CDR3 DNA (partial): TGTGCCAGCAGCCAAGCGGGACAGGGGGCCTACAATGAG. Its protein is CASSQAGQGAYNE. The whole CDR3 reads CASSQAGQGAYNEQFF.

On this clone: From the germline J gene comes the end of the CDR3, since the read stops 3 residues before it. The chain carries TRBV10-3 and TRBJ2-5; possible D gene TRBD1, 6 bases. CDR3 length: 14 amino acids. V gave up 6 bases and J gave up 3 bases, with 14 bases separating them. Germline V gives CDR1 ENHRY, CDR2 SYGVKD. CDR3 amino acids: CAIRATGQEETQYF. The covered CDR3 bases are TGTGCCATCAGGGCGACAGGTCAGGAAGAGACC.

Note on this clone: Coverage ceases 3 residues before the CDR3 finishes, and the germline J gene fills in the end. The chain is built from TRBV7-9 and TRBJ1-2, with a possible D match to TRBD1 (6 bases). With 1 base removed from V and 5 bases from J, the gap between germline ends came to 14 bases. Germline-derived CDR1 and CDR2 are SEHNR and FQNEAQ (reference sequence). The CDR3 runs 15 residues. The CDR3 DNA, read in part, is TGTGCCAGCAGCTTAGGCTTGACAGGATTTTATGGC. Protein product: CASSLGLTGFYG. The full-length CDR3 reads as CASSLGLTGFYGYTF.

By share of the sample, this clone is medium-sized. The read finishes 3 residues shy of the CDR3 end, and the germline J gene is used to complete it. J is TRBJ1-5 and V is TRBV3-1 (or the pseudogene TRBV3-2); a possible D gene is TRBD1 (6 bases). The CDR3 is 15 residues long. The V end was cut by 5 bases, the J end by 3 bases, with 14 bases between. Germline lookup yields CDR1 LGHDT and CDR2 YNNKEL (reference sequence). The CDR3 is CASSFAGAFNQPQHF. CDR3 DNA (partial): TGTGCCAGCAGCTTCGCAGGGGCCTTCAATCAGCCC.

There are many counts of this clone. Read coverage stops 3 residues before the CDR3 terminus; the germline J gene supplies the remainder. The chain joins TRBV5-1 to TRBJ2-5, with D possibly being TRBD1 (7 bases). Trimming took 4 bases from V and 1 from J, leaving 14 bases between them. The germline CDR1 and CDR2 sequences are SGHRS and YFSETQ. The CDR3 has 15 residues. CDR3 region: CASSPAGQSQETQYF. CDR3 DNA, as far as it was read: TGCGCCAGCAGCCCGGCGGGACAGTCCCAAGAGACC.

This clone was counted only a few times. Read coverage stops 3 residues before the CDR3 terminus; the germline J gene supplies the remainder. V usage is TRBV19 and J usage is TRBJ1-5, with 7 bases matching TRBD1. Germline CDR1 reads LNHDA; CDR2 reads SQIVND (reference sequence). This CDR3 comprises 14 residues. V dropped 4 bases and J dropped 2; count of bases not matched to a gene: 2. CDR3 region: CASSTGQGNQPQHF. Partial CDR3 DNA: TGTGCCAGTAGTACCGGACAGGGCAATCAGCCC.

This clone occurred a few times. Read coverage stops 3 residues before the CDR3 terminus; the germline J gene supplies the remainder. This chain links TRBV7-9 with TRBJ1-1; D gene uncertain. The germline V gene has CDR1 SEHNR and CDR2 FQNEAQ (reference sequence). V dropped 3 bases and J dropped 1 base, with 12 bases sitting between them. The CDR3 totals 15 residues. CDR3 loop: CASSFEGIGNTEAFF. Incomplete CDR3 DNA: TGTGCCAGCAGCTTCGAGGGTATAGGGAACACTGAA.

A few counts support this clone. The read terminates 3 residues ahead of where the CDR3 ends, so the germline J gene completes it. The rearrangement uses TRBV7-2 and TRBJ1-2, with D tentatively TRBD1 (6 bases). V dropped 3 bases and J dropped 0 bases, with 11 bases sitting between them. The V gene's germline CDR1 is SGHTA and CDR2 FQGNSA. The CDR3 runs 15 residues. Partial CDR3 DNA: TGTGCCAGCAGCTTCCGGGACATCTCTAACTATGGC. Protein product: CASSFRDISNYG. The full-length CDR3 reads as CASSFRDISNYGYTF.

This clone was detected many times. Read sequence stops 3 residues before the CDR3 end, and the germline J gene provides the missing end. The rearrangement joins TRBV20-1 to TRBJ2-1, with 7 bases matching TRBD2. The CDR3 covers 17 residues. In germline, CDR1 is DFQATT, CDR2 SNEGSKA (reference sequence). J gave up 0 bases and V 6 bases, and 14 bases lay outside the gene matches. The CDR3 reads CSAAGMGRGSSYNEQFF. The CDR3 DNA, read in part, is TGCAGTGCCGCCGGCATGGGGCGGGGGAGCTCCTACAATGAG.

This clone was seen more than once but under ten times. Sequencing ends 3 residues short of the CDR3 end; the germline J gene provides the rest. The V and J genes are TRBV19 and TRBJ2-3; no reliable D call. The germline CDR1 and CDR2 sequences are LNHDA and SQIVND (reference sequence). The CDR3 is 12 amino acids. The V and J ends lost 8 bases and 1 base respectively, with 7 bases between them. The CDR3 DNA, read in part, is TGTGCCAGTCAAAGGGGCACAGATACG. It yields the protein CASQRGTDT. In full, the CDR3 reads CASQRGTDTQYF.

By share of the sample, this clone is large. The CDR3 reads CSARDQYRVYGYTF. CDR3 DNA, as far as it was read: TGCAGTGCTAGAGATCAGTACAGAGTCTATGGC. The V gene is TRBV20-1, the J gene TRBJ1-2, with D unresolved. The read is 3 residues too short to cover the CDR3 end, so that end is filled in from the germline J gene. Trimming pared 0 bases from V and 4 bases from J, leaving 12 bases between. Germline assignment: CDR1 DFQATT and CDR2 SNEGSKA (reference sequence). The CDR3 spans 14 residues.

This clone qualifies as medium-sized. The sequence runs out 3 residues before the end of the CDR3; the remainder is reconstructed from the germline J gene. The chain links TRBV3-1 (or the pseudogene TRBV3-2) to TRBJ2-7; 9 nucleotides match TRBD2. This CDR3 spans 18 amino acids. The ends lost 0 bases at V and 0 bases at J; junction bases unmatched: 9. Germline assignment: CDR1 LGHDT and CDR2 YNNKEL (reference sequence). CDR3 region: CASSQDLLAGPSSYEQYF. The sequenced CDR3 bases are TGTGCCAGCAGCCAAGATTTACTAGCGGGCCCGAGCTCCTACGAG.

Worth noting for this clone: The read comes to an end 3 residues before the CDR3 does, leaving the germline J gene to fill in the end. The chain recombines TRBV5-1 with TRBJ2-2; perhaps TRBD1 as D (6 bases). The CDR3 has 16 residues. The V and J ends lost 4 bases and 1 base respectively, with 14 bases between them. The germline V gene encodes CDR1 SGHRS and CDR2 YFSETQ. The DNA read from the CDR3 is TGCGCCAGCAGCCGTCCCGAACAGGGGAACACCGGGGAG. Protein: CASSRPEQGNTGE. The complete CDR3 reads CASSRPEQGNTGELFF.

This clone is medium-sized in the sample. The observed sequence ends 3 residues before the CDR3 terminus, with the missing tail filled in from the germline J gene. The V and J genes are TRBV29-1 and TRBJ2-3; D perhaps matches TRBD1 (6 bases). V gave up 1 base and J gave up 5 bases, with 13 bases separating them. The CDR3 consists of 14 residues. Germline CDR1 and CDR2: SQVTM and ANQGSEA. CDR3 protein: CSVEGRGGVDTQYF. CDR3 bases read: TGCAGCGTTGAAGGTCGTGGGGGCGTAGATACG.

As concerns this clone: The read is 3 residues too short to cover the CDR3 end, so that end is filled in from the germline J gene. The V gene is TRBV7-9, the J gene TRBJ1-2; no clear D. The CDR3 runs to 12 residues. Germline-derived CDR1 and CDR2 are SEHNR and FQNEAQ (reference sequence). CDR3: CASSLVTRGYTF. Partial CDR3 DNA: TGTGCCAGCAGCTTAGTTACGAGGGGC.

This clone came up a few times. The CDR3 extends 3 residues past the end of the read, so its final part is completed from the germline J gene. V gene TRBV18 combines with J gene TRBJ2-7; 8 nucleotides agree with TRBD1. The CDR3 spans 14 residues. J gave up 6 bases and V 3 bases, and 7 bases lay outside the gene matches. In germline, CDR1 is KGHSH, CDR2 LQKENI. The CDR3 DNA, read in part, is TGTGCCAGCTCACCCGTCGGACAGGGAAGCGAG. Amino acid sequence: CASSPVGQGSE. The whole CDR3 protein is CASSPVGQGSEQYF. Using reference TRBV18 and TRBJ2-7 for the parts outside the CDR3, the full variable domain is NAGVMQNPRHLVRRRGQEARLRCSPMKGHSHVYWYRQLPEEGLKFMVYLQKENIIDESGMPKERFSAEFPKEGPSILRIQQVVRGDSAAYFCASSPVGQGSEQYFGPGTRLTVT.

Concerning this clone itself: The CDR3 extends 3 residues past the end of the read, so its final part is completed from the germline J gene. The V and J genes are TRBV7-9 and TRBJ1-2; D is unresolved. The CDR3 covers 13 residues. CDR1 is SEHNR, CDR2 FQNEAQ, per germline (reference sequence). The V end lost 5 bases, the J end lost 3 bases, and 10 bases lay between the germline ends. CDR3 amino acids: CASSPVLHYGYTF. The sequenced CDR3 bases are TGTGCCAGCAGCCCCGTACTTCACTATGGC.

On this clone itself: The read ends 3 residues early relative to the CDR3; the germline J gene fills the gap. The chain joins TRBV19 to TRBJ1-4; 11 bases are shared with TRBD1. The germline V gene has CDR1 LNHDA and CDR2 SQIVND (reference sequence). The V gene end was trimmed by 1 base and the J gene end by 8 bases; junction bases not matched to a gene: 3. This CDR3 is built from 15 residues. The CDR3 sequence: CASSIGRTGGEKLFF. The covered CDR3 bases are TGTGCCAGTAGTATAGGCCGGACAGGGGGCGAAAAA.

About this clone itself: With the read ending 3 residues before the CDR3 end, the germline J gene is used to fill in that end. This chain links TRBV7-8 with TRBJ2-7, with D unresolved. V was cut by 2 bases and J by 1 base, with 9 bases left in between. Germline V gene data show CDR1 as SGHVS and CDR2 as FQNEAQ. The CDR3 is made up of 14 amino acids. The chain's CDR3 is CASSLIGSSYEQYF. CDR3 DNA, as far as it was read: TGTGCCAGCAGCTTAATTGGCAGTTCCTACGAG. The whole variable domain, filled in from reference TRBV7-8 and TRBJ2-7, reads GAGVSQSPRYKVAKRGQDVALRCDPISGHVSLFWYQQALGQGPEFLTYFQNEAQLDKSGLPSDRFFAERPEGSVSTLKIQRTQQEDSAVYLCASSLIGSSYEQYFGPGTRLTVT.

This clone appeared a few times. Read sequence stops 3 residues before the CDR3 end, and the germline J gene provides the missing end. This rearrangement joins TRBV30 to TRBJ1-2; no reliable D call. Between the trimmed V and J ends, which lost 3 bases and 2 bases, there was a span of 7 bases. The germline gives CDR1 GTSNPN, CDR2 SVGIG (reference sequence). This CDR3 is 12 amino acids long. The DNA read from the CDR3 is TGTGCCTGGAGCCAGATAAACTATGGC. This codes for CAWSQINYG. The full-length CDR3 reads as CAWSQINYGYTF.

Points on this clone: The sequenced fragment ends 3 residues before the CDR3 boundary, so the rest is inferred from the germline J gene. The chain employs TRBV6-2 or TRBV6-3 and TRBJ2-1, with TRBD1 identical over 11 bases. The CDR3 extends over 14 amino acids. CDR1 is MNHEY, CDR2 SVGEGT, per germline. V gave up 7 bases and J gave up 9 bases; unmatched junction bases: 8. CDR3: CASTRDRGFSEQFF. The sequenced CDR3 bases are TGTGCCAGCACGAGGGACAGGGGGTTCAGTGAG.